Below, 10 T cell receptor beta chains from the same sample are listed, as sequenced in a study of graft-versus-host responses after intestinal transplantation. The data were produced by immunoSEQ multiplex PCR, yet TCRdb's version contains in-frame clones alone and is incomplete. The data contain around 40,000 clones, approximately 93% of them seen just once; the ten biggest clones take up 0.2% to 0.25%. The antigens these receptors bind are not known. This specimen was unstimulated CD4+ T cells sorted from spleen or lymph node cells, taken before transplant. These receptors were collected from a human donor who was the organ donor for an intestinal transplant.

The genes are TRBV4-1 and TRBJ2-1, with D maybe TRBD2 (5 bases). Trimming took off 4 bases at V and 3 bases at J, with 16 bases between the two ends. Germline CDR1 MGHRA, CDR2 YSYEKL. CDR3 length: 16 amino acids. The CDR3 region has the DNA TGCGCCAGCAGCCGAACCACGGGGTCCCGCTACAATGAGCAGTTCTTC. Encoded protein: CASSRTTGSRYNEQFF.

This clone was counted only a few times. V usage is TRBV28 and J usage is TRBJ1-3; D is ambiguous. V was shortened by 5 bases and J by 0 bases, with 11 bases between the two germline ends. Germline lookup yields CDR1 MDHEN and CDR2 SYDVKM. The CDR3 has 15 residues. This CDR3 reads CASSLRTGSGNTIYF. Here the CDR3 DNA reads TGTGCCAGCAGTCTCCGGACCGGCTCTGGAAACACCATATATTTT. Using reference TRBV28 and TRBJ1-3 for the parts outside the CDR3, the full variable domain is DVKVTQSSRYLVKRTGEKVFLECVQDMDHENMFWYRQDPGLGLRLIYFSYDVKMKEKGDIPEGYSVSREKKERFSLILESASTNQTSMYLCASSLRTGSGNTIYFGEGSWLTVV.

The chain is built from TRBV16 and TRBJ2-1; no firm D call. Germline V gives CDR1 KGHSY, CDR2 FQNENV. The germline V and J ends were trimmed by 2 bases and 7 bases, with 3 bases remaining between them. This CDR3 contains 11 residues. The CDR3 DNA sequence: TGTGCCAGCAGCCAAGTGAATGAGCAGTTCTTC. Translated: CASSQVNEQFF.

J is TRBJ2-7 and V is TRBV29-1; TRBD1 matches at 9 bases. CDR1 is SQVTM and CDR2 is ANQGSEA in the germline V gene. This CDR3 region has 13 residues. V gave up 7 bases and J gave up 3 bases; unmatched junction bases: 7. As DNA, the CDR3 is TGCAGCGCGCTCGGGACAGGGAGCTACGAGCAGTACTTC. It yields the protein CSALGTGSYEQYF.

J is TRBJ1-1 and V is TRBV30, with a weak D call TRBD1 (6 bases). Germline V gene lookup returns CDR1 GTSNPN and CDR2 SVGIG (reference sequence). V was trimmed by 0 bases and J by 1 base, leaving 9 bases between them. The CDR3 runs to 14 residues. The CDR3 DNA reads as TGTGCCTGGAGTGTAGGGGGAAAGAACACTGAAGCTTTCTTT. It encodes CAWSVGGKNTEAFF.

This chain links TRBV7-2 with TRBJ2-1; 10 positions match TRBD2. In germline, CDR1 is SGHTA, CDR2 FQGNSA. The CDR3 runs 15 residues. With 5 bases clipped from V and 10 bases from J, the junction kept 11 bases outside the gene matches. The CDR3 is CASSRSGGASWEQFF. The CDR3 bases are TGTGCCAGCAGCAGAAGCGGGGGGGCCTCATGGGAGCAGTTCTTC.

The V call is TRBV7-9, the J call TRBJ1-2; 7 bases match TRBD1. V lost 2 bases and J lost 3; bases outside the gene matches: 3. Germline V CDR1 and CDR2: SEHNR, FQNEAQ (reference sequence). The CDR3 is 14 residues long. The CDR3 DNA sequence: TGTGCCAGCAGCTTATCCGGGACAGACTATGGCTACACCTTC. It is translated as CASSLSGTDYGYTF.

The chain joins TRBV5-4 to TRBJ2-3; 8 nucleotides agree with TRBD2. This CDR3 spans 17 amino acids. From germline, CDR1 is SGHNT and CDR2 YYREEE (reference sequence). V shed 4 bases, J shed 2 bases, and the junction held 12 bases outside the gene matches. The CDR3 spells CASSPSGSGGTTDTQYF. The CDR3 nucleotides are TGTGCCAGCAGCCCCTCGGGGAGCGGGGGAACCACAGATACGCAGTATTTT.

The chain recombines TRBV30 with TRBJ2-1; 8 nucleotides match TRBD2. In germline, CDR1 is GTSNPN, CDR2 SVGIG (reference sequence). V was pared by 1 base and J by 3 bases, with 14 bases of the junction left unmatched. The CDR3 is 18 amino acids. The CDR3 loop reads CAWSGAAGSGGNYNEQFF. CDR3 DNA sequence: TGTGCCTGGAGTGGAGCCGCGGGAAGCGGGGGAAACTACAATGAGCAGTTCTTC.

V usage is TRBV27 and J usage is TRBJ1-6, with D possibly TRBD1 on 6 matching bases. Trimming took off 2 bases at V and 9 bases at J, with 11 bases between the two ends. In germline, CDR1 is MNHEY, CDR2 SMNVEV (reference sequence). The CDR3 runs to 14 residues. The CDR3, as DNA: TGTGCCAGCAGTTTAGAGGGGGTTCTTTCACCCCTCCACTTT. This gives the protein CASSLEGVLSPLHF.